These 22 T cell receptor beta chains came from one sample sequenced in a study of T cell repertoires in cytomegalovirus infection. One entry per CDR3 protein, called by TCRdb with MiXCR from the reads. The data show 250,000 to 300,000 distinct CDR3 sequences, approximately 22% seen once. These TCRs' antigens remain unknown. Sequencing was performed on cultured PBMCs, taken from culture after CMV antigen stimulation. These receptors were collected from a human donor in good health (CMV status not recorded). Some clones in this sample may be carry-over from other donors' samples.

The rearrangement uses TRBV28 and TRBJ2-5; 9 nucleotides line up with TRBD1. Germline V lookup: CDR1 MDHEN, CDR2 SYDVKM. This CDR3 has 15 amino acids. The trim removed 5 bases at V and 5 bases at J, leaving 9 bases unmatched. The CDR3 nucleotides are TGTGCCAGCAGTGGTCCGGGACAGGGATGGGAGACCCAGTACTTC. Translating gives CASSGPGQGWETQYF.

With regard to this clonotype: Relative to the germline gene, one junction end is altered; a read error may explain this. The V gene is TRBV4-1, the J gene TRBJ2-1, with 8 nucleotides matching TRBD1. CDR3 size: 15 residues. CDR1 is MGHRA, CDR2 YSYEKL, per germline. The CDR3 region has the DNA TGCGCCAGCAGCCACCGGGACAGGTTCTACCATGAGCAGTTCTTC. It is translated as CASSHRDRFYHEQFF.

This rearrangement joins TRBV16 to TRBJ1-2; D remains ambiguous. The germline V gene encodes CDR1 KGHSY and CDR2 FQNENV. The germline V and J ends were trimmed by 2 bases and 8 bases, with 15 bases remaining between them. The CDR3 is 14 amino acids. In nucleotides, the CDR3 is TGTGCCAGCAGCCAACGGGGAGAAGGAGGCGGCTACACCTTC. Protein: CASSQRGEGGGYTF.

This clonotype was observed many times. The V and J genes are TRBV7-2 and TRBJ2-7, with D unclear. The CDR3 extends over 14 amino acids. Trimming removed 0 bases at V and 0 bases at J, with 6 bases between. The germline CDR1 and CDR2 sequences are SGHTA and FQGNSA. In DNA form, the CDR3 reads TGTGCCAGCAGCTTAGCCGCCAGCTCCTACGAGCAGTACGTC. It codes for CASSLAASSYEQYV.

This chain links TRBV4-1 with TRBJ2-5; D is uncertain. The V end was cut by 1 base, the J end by 5 bases, with 17 bases between. Germline CDR1 is MGHRA and CDR2 is YSYEKL. The CDR3 spans 16 residues. The chain's CDR3 is CASSQGAGSPRETQYF. The CDR3 nucleotides read TGCGCCAGCAGCCAAGGTGCTGGGTCCCCCCGGGAGACCCAGTACTTC.

In its sample, this clonotype was seen a few times. The gene calls are TRBV12-5 and TRBJ2-3; the D is unclear. The CDR3 runs 14 residues. Deletions cut 0 bases from V and 0 bases from J, with 4 bases between. In germline, CDR1 is LGHNT, CDR2 FRNRAP. The CDR3 here is CASGLVSSTDTQYF. DNA for the CDR3: TGTGCTAGTGGTTTGGTATCAAGCACAGATACGCAGTATTTT.

There are many counts of this clonotype. The V call is TRBV6-1, the J call TRBJ1-2; D unresolved. This CDR3 is built from 14 residues. Germline V gene data show CDR1 as MNHNS and CDR2 as SASEGT. Between the trimmed V and J ends, which lost 1 base and 4 bases, there was a span of 10 bases. The CDR3 spells CASSEDVRSYGYTF. The CDR3 bases are TGTGCCAGCAGTGAAGACGTCAGGAGCTATGGCTACACCTTC.

A single count supports this clonotype. A much larger clone differs by one base, so this may be a read error. This chain connects TRBV11-2 to TRBJ1-3; no clear D. The CDR3 loop spans 13 amino acids. In germline, CDR1 is SGHAT, CDR2 FQNNGV. The chain's CDR3 is CVSSHYSGNTIYF. DNA of the CDR3: TGTGTCAGCAGCCACTACTCTGGAAACACCATATATTTT.

The sample holds a few counts of this clonotype. This chain links TRBV27 with TRBJ1-2; weak D call: TRBD1 (6 bases). Trimming stripped 7 bases from V and 8 bases from J, with 14 bases between. Germline values: CDR1 MNHEY, CDR2 SMNVEV (reference sequence). CDR3 length: 12 residues. CDR3 protein: CASTGEGGGYTF. DNA for the CDR3: TGTGCCAGCACCGGAGAGGGGGGAGGCTACACCTTC.

This clonotype was seen ten or more times. The chain has TRBV28 and TRBJ1-1; D might be TRBD1 (6 bases). V lost 9 bases and J 7 bases, leaving 18 bases between the germline ends. This CDR3 contains 13 residues. Germline V gene lookup returns CDR1 MDHEN and CDR2 SYDVKM. CDR3 sequence (DNA): TGTGCCAGTATGCTAGGGGGAGGAATTGAAGCTTTCTTT. Its protein product is CASMLGGGIEAFF.

The table lists this clonotype with many counts. J is TRBJ1-2 and V is TRBV7-2, with TRBD1 matching 11 bases. Germline CDR1 SGHTA, CDR2 FQGNSA. CDR3 length: 17 residues. The junction had 9 bases not matched to a gene; V was cut back by 1 base and J by 5 bases. The CDR3 DNA sequence: TGTGCCAGCAGCTTAGGGGGGTCGGGACAGGGGGTATATGGCTACACCTTC. This translates into CASSLGGSGQGVYGYTF.

This clonotype was picked up a small number of times. V usage is TRBV11-2 and J usage is TRBJ2-2, with D uncertain. Trimming stripped 0 bases from V and 8 bases from J, with 13 bases between. The germline V gene has CDR1 SGHAT and CDR2 FQNNGV. The CDR3 totals 15 residues. The CDR3 nucleotides read TGTGCCAGCAGCTTAGATCCCCTTTATGGGGGGGAGCTGTTTTTT. Its translation: CASSLDPLYGGELFF.

The CDR3: CASSLYVAGELFF. In nucleotides, the CDR3 is TGTGCCAGCAGTTTATATGTGGCCGGGGAGCTGTTTTTT. The V and J genes are TRBV27 and TRBJ2-2; D remains ambiguous. The CDR3 loop spans 13 amino acids. V dropped 1 base and J dropped 6 bases, with 6 bases sitting between them. Germline CDR1 is MNHEY and CDR2 is SMNVEV (reference sequence).

This clonotype was counted many times. J is TRBJ2-7 and V is TRBV7-9; 11 bases line up with TRBD2. V gave up 4 bases and J gave up 5 bases; unmatched junction bases: 4. The CDR3 has 14 residues. The V gene's germline CDR1 is SEHNR and CDR2 FQNEAQ (reference sequence). The CDR3 coding sequence is TGTGCCAGCAGCTCTAGCGGGAGGCGGAACGAGCAGTACTTC. The encoded protein is CASSSSGRRNEQYF.

This clonotype was counted between two and nine times. The rearrangement joins TRBV6-5 to TRBJ1-1, with TRBD1 matching 8 bases. With V trimmed by 6 bases and J by 7 bases, 4 bases remained unmatched. CDR1 and CDR2 (germline): MNHEY, SVGAGI. The CDR3 runs to 12 residues. CDR3 region: CASRDRVGEAFF. In DNA form, the CDR3 reads TGTGCCAGCAGGGACAGGGTTGGTGAAGCTTTCTTT.

The chain joins TRBV12-3 or TRBV12-4 to TRBJ2-1; no reliable D call. The V end lost 6 bases, the J end lost 6 bases, and 15 bases lay between the germline ends. CDR3 length equals 14 residues. The DNA for the CDR3 is TGTGCCAGCAGCACACACCAAACGGGCAATGAGCAGTTCTTC. Amino acid sequence: CASSTHQTGNEQFF.

The V call is TRBV6-5, the J call TRBJ2-1, with a weak D call TRBD2 (5 bases). Trimming pared 4 bases from V and 5 bases from J, leaving 21 bases between. The CDR3 contains 17 residues. Germline assignment: CDR1 MNHEY and CDR2 SVGAGI. The CDR3 DNA reads as TGTGCCAGCAGTTCGCGTGGACCTTCCGGGGTTGACAATGAGCAGTTCTTC. Amino acids: CASSSRGPSGVDNEQFF.

This clonotype was observed a few times. The chain joins TRBV28 to TRBJ2-7; the D is unclear. The V and J ends lost 5 bases and 0 bases respectively, with 8 bases between them. This CDR3 comprises 13 residues. CDR1 is MDHEN and CDR2 is SYDVKM in the germline V gene. The CDR3: CASSALTSYEQYF. In nucleotides, the CDR3 is TGTGCCAGCAGTGCCTTGACCTCCTACGAGCAGTACTTC. The full variable domain, its missing parts supplied by reference TRBV28 and TRBJ2-7, is DVKVTQSSRYLVKRTGEKVFLECVQDMDHENMFWYRQDPGLGLRLIYFSYDVKMKEKGDIPEGYSVSREKKERFSLILESASTNQTSMYLCASSALTSYEQYFGPGTRLTVT.

The rearrangement links TRBV5-6 to TRBJ2-3; no reliable D call. CDR3 length equals 14 residues. Germline lookup yields CDR1 SGHDT and CDR2 YYEEEE. V lost 4 bases, J lost 1 base, and 10 bases lay in between. In DNA form, the CDR3 reads TGTGCCAGCAGCCCGGAGTCGGGCACAGATACGCAGTATTTT. Translated: CASSPESGTDTQYF.

The CDR3 DNA follows: TGTGCCACCAATAGCGGGTTCTACAATGAGCAGTTCTTC. This gives the protein CATNSGFYNEQFF. The chain is built from TRBV24-1 and TRBJ2-1, with 7 bases matching TRBD2. Germline V gene sequence: CDR1 KGHDR, CDR2 SFDVKD. Trimming at V came to 8 bases and at J to 3 bases, leaving 3 bases not matched to a gene. The CDR3 runs to 13 residues.

At least ten counts were recorded for this clonotype. V and J are TRBV27 and TRBJ2-7; 9 bases align to TRBD1. From germline, CDR1 is MNHEY and CDR2 SMNVEV (reference sequence). The V gene end was trimmed by 4 bases and the J gene end by 0 bases; junction bases not matched to a gene: 10. The CDR3 contains 17 residues. CDR3 nucleotides: TGTGCCAGCAGTTCCGGGACAGGGTATTCATTCTCCTACGAGCAGTACTTC. It specifies CASSSGTGYSFSYEQYF.

The J gene is TRBJ2-1, the V gene TRBV18; perhaps TRBD1 as D (6 bases). Germline V lookup: CDR1 KGHSH, CDR2 LQKENI. V shed 4 bases and J shed 8 bases, with 12 bases lying between them. CDR3 length: 13 residues. CDR3 residues: CASSLNGGDEQFF. CDR3 coding DNA: TGTGCCAGCTCACTGAATGGGGGCGATGAGCAGTTCTTC.